The 30 T cell receptor beta chains presented below share a single source sample, sequenced in a study of blood T cells in healthy people across ages. A sample-barcoded 5' primer and a J-beta primer mix were used in a second PCR of about 6 to 11 cycles. MiXCR, run by TCRdb on the 5' RACE reads, gives a single entry per CDR3 protein. The table records fewer than 650,000 distinct CDR3 sequences, roughly a quarter of them present only once. These data also featured in a second study, about T cells of mothers and their children.

The sequencing sample was made of blood. The receptors stem from a boy between 2 and 15 years old in good health.

This clonotype has more than one count but fewer than ten. This rearrangement joins TRBV9 to TRBJ2-1, with 10 bases identical to TRBD2. CDR1 is SGDLS, CDR2 YYNGEE, per germline. The ends lost 7 bases at V and 3 bases at J; junction bases unmatched: 10. CDR3 length: 16 residues. The CDR3 coding sequence is TGTGCCAGCGGGAGTAGCGGGGGGCGTAACTACAATGAGCAGTTCTTC. This sequence encodes CASGSSGGRNYNEQFF.

The chain recombines TRBV7-9 with TRBJ2-5; maybe TRBD2 (7 bases). This CDR3 has 15 residues. V shed 7 bases and J shed 5 bases, with 20 bases lying between them. Germline-derived CDR1 and CDR2 are SEHNR and FQNEAQ (reference sequence). CDR3: CASINAGAMRETQYF. The CDR3 region has the DNA TGTGCCAGCATCAACGCGGGGGCCATGAGGGAGACCCAGTACTTC.

The chain links TRBV5-1 to TRBJ2-5; tentatively, D is TRBD2 (7 bases). From germline, CDR1 is SGHRS and CDR2 YFSETQ. V was cut by 4 bases and J by 2 bases, with 15 bases left in between. The length of the CDR3 is 15 residues. As DNA, the CDR3 is TGCGCCAGCAGCCCAGAGGGGGGGCGGCAAGAGACCCAGTACTTC. Protein product: CASSPEGGRQETQYF.

With regard to this clonotype: The germline gene is not matched at one end of the junction; a read error may be the cause. The chain employs TRBV3-1 and TRBJ1-1; perhaps TRBD1 as D (5 bases). Per germline, CDR1 LGHDT and CDR2 YNNKEL (reference sequence). The length of the CDR3 is 12 residues. CDR3 in DNA: TGTGCCAGCAGCCAGATCAAAGGGGATCGGGTCTTT. Protein product: CASSQIKGDRVF.

The chain has TRBV7-9 and TRBJ1-1; 11 bases map to TRBD1. This CDR3 is built from 15 residues. Germline V lookup: CDR1 SEHNR, CDR2 FQNEAQ (reference sequence). V lost 5 bases and J lost 11; bases outside the gene matches: 13. The CDR3 DNA reads TGTGCCAGCAGCACAAAGGGACAGGGGGATCAGTTGGCTTTCTTT. It yields the protein CASSTKGQGDQLAFF.

The chain combines TRBV6-6 with TRBJ1-1; TRBD1 might be the D (5 bases). This CDR3 region has 15 residues. V lost 6 bases and J 3 bases, leaving 17 bases between the germline ends. Germline values: CDR1 MNHNY, CDR2 SVGAGI (reference sequence). Here the CDR3 reads CASRVRAGGYTEAFF. DNA of the CDR3: TGTGCCAGCAGAGTTCGTGCGGGGGGATACACTGAAGCTTTCTTT.

In this sample, this clonotype turned up a few times. The CDR3 nucleotides read TGTGCCAGCAGCTTAGTTTTGCTCAGCTCCTACAATGAGCAGTTCTTC. It yields the protein CASSLVLLSSYNEQFF. The chain carries TRBV7-2 and TRBJ2-1; D gene uncertain. The CDR3 length is 16 residues. Germline V gene data show CDR1 as SGHTA and CDR2 as FQGNSA. Trimming shortened V by 1 base and J by 0 bases, and 10 bases separated the two germline ends.

This clonotype appeared a single time. The rearrangement links TRBV12-3 or TRBV12-4 to TRBJ2-5; 7 nucleotides line up with TRBD2. The CDR3 totals 15 residues. V trimming: 7 bases; J trimming: 2 bases; junction bases outside the gene matches: 10. The CDR3 loop reads CASTKGEGFQETQYF. CDR3 coding DNA: TGTGCCAGCACCAAAGGGGAGGGGTTTCAAGAGACCCAGTACTTC.

This clonotype was seen only a few times. The chain joins TRBV7-8 to TRBJ2-5; the D gene is possibly TRBD2 (6 bases). This CDR3 comprises 18 residues. Germline V gives CDR1 SGHVS, CDR2 FQNEAQ. V dropped 0 bases and J dropped 3 bases, with 20 bases sitting between them. The CDR3 here is CASSLASSRGDFKETQYF. CDR3 nucleotide sequence: TGTGCCAGCAGCTTAGCCTCATCTCGCGGGGATTTTAAAGAGACCCAGTACTTC.

The rearrangement joins TRBV7-8 to TRBJ1-1, with 9 bases lining up with TRBD1. V shed 0 bases and J 0 bases; nucleotides not matched to a gene: 5. The CDR3 covers 17 residues. Germline V gene sequence: CDR1 SGHVS, CDR2 FQNEAQ. The CDR3 spells CASSLAITGGLNTEAFF. In DNA form, the CDR3 reads TGTGCCAGCAGCTTAGCCATCACAGGGGGCCTGAACACTGAAGCTTTCTTT.

V gene TRBV20-1 combines with J gene TRBJ2-4; 7 nucleotides line up with TRBD1. Germline trimming cut 6 bases from V and 0 bases from J; bases unmatched to any gene: 17. The CDR3 length is 18 residues. Germline CDR1 DFQATT, CDR2 SNEGSKA (reference sequence). The CDR3, as DNA: TGCAGTGCCGATTCCTTCCGGACAGGACAACTAGCCAAAAACATTCAGTACTTC. Protein sequence: CSADSFRTGQLAKNIQYF.

The chain recombines TRBV27 with TRBJ2-5, with TRBD2 identical over 7 bases. J was trimmed by 4 bases and V by 6 bases; bases with no gene match: 2. The CDR3 has 12 residues. Germline CDR1 is MNHEY and CDR2 is SMNVEV (reference sequence). The CDR3 reads CASSGLGETQYF. CDR3 DNA sequence: TGTGCCAGCAGCGGACTAGGAGAGACCCAGTACTTC.

This clonotype has more than one count but fewer than ten. The chain combines TRBV21-1 with TRBJ2-3; the D call of TRBD1 is as the table states it, not checked on the DNA. TRBV21-1 counts as a pseudogene. CDR3 length: 14 amino acids. The CDR3 loop is CASSGPGCADTQYF. CDR3 bases: TGTGCCAGCAGCGGTCCAGGGTGTGCAGATACGCAGTATTTT.

The chain uses TRBV6-2 or TRBV6-3 and TRBJ2-7; perhaps TRBD1 as D (6 bases). Germline V gives CDR1 MNHEY, CDR2 SVGEGT. The CDR3 loop spans 14 amino acids. Between the trimmed V and J ends, which lost 5 bases and 4 bases, there was a span of 15 bases. CDR3 DNA: TGTGCCAGCAGTGTGCGCGCAGGGGTTTACGAGCAGTACTTC. Protein: CASSVRAGVYEQYF.

This clonotype was picked up a small number of times. The rearrangement links TRBV20-1 to TRBJ2-5; D is possibly TRBD1 (5 bases). Near its end, the DNA agrees better with TRBJ2-7, so the J call may be wrong. The CDR3 consists of 16 residues. The germline gives CDR1 DFQATT, CDR2 SNEGSKA (reference sequence). The CDR3 loop is CSAHPDRGDPSYEQYF. CDR3 nucleotide sequence: TGCAGTGCCCATCCCGACAGAGGCGACCCCTCCTACGAGCAGTACTTC.

This rearrangement joins TRBV5-1 to TRBJ2-5; maybe TRBD1 (6 bases). The CDR3 runs to 15 residues. Trimming shortened V by 0 bases and J by 1 base, and 10 bases separated the two germline ends. Germline CDR1 is SGHRS and CDR2 is YFSETQ. The CDR3 sequence is CASSLGDRPQETQYF. The CDR3 coding sequence is TGCGCCAGCAGCTTGGGTGACAGGCCCCAAGAGACCCAGTACTTC.

Details on this clonotype: This CDR3 is missing its conserved last phenylalanine or tryptophan, likely due to a read error. The rearrangement uses TRBV12-3 or TRBV12-4 and TRBJ2-3; unclear D gene. The CDR3 spans 13 residues. CDR3 DNA: TGTGCCAGCAGTTTAGTGGGCAAAGATGCGCAGTATTCT. Its protein product is CASSLVGKDAQYS.

The V call is TRBV9, the J call TRBJ1-2; D possibly corresponds to TRBD1 (5 bases). Trimming removed 0 bases at V and 6 bases at J, with 24 bases between. CDR3 length: 18 residues. CDR1 and CDR2 from the germline V gene are SGDLS and YYNGEE. The CDR3 DNA reads as TGTGCCAGCAGCGTAGGGGTTTGGGCAGGGAAGAAGGAGGATGGCTACACCTTC. It codes for CASSVGVWAGKKEDGYTF.

The chain carries TRBV2 and TRBJ2-3; 10 bases match TRBD2. The CDR3 runs 16 residues. The germline gives CDR1 SNHLY, CDR2 FYNNEI. V gave up 4 bases and J gave up 4 bases; unmatched junction bases: 8. The CDR3 DNA follows: TGTGCCAGCAGTGGGGCTAGCGGGAGACCCGCAGATACGCAGTATTTT. This encodes CASSGASGRPADTQYF.

This rearrangement joins TRBV7-2 to TRBJ2-2, with D possibly TRBD1 on 6 matching bases. Germline-derived CDR1 and CDR2 are SGHTA and FQGNSA. Between the trimmed V and J ends, which lost 10 bases and 5 bases, there was a span of 17 bases. This CDR3 contains 14 residues. The CDR3 loop reads CAITQLRGTGELFF. DNA of the CDR3: TGTGCCATCACCCAGCTTAGGGGGACCGGGGAGCTGTTTTTT.

This clonotype has at least ten counts. The chain couples TRBV29-1 to TRBJ1-2; D possibly corresponds to TRBD1 (5 bases). Trimming cost V 7 bases and J 5 bases, with 17 bases left between them. The germline gives CDR1 SQVTM, CDR2 ANQGSEA. The CDR3 runs to 13 residues. CDR3 nucleotide sequence: TGCAGCGCCCGGGACCGAAACTTTTATGGCTACACCTTC. Encoded protein: CSARDRNFYGYTF.

This clonotype was detected only a few times. The chain joins TRBV6-1 to TRBJ2-1; 7 nucleotides match TRBD1. The CDR3 loop spans 15 amino acids. The germline V gene encodes CDR1 MNHNS and CDR2 SASEGT. Trimming at V came to 6 bases and at J to 6 bases, leaving 11 bases not matched to a gene. CDR3 DNA sequence: TGTGCCAGCAGCCCTGGACAGGCGGATATCAATGAGCAGTTCTTC. Residues: CASSPGQADINEQFF.

This clonotype occurred a few times. V gene TRBV10-3 combines with J gene TRBJ2-3, with 7 positions matching TRBD2. The CDR3 covers 14 residues. The J segment lost 4 bases and the V segment lost 6 bases, leaving 7 bases of the junction unmatched. The germline V gene has CDR1 ENHRY and CDR2 SYGVKD. In DNA form, the CDR3 reads TGTGCCATCAGGGCGGGGGTCCATCCAGATACGCAGTATTTT. Its translation is CAIRAGVHPDTQYF.

This clonotype was picked up a small number of times. The CDR3 nucleotides read TGTGCCAGCAGCCACGCGGGTACGCAGTATTTT. Its protein product is CASSHAGTQYF. The rearrangement joins TRBV6-2 or TRBV6-3 to TRBJ2-3, with D perhaps matching TRBD2 (5 bases). This CDR3 has 11 amino acids. With 6 bases removed from V and 8 bases from J, the gap between germline ends came to 9 bases. The germline gives CDR1 MNHEY, CDR2 SVGEGT.

This clonotype was seen a handful of times. V usage is TRBV27 and J usage is TRBJ1-2; D may be TRBD1 (5 bases). Per the germline V gene, CDR1 is MNHEY and CDR2 is SMNVEV (reference sequence). The CDR3 length is 11 residues. The germline V and J ends were trimmed by 8 bases and 4 bases, with 8 bases remaining between them. CDR3 residues: CASRGLYGYTF. CDR3 bases: TGTGCCAGCCGGGGCCTCTATGGCTACACCTTC.

This chain links TRBV29-1 with TRBJ2-4, with 8 bases that match TRBD2. Trimming at V came to 7 bases and at J to 6 bases, leaving 5 bases not matched to a gene. Looked up from germline, CDR1 is SQVTM and CDR2 is ANQGSEA. This CDR3 comprises 12 residues. The CDR3, as DNA: TGCAGCGCCCGAGCGGGAGTAAACATTCAGTACTTC. It codes for CSARAGVNIQYF.

This clonotype has only a few counts. The chain recombines TRBV7-8 with TRBJ1-1, with D possibly TRBD1 on 6 matching bases. V was cut by 7 bases and J by 0 bases, with 12 bases left in between. Germline V CDR1 and CDR2: SGHVS, FQNEAQ. This CDR3 region has 14 residues. The CDR3 loop reads CASKLTGMNTEAFF. The DNA of the CDR3 is TGTGCCAGCAAGCTTACAGGGATGAACACTGAAGCTTTCTTT.

The rearrangement joins TRBV4-2 to TRBJ2-1, with D maybe TRBD2 (6 bases). The J call is uncertain, as TRBJ2-7 better fits the DNA end. Germline-derived CDR1 and CDR2 are LGHNA and YNFKEQ. This CDR3 has 17 amino acids. CDR3 sequence (DNA): TGTGCCAGCAGCCAAGATTCCTGGGGGGAAGGGGACTACGAGCAGTACTTC. It is translated as CASSQDSWGEGDYEQYF.

CDR3 protein: CATSRDLPDTGELFF. The DNA for the CDR3 is TGTGCCACCAGCAGAGATCTCCCGGACACCGGGGAGCTGTTTTTT. This chain joins TRBV15 and TRBJ2-2; no firm D call. Germline-derived CDR1 and CDR2 are LNHNV and YYDKDF (reference sequence). V gave up 0 bases and J gave up 3 bases, with 8 bases separating them. The CDR3 consists of 15 residues.

The V gene is TRBV20-1, the J gene TRBJ1-1; D unclear. V lost 1 base and J lost 1, with 13 bases in between. Germline CDR1 reads DFQATT; CDR2 reads SNEGSKA (reference sequence). There are 15 residues in the CDR3. This CDR3 reads CSARGGRYGNTEAFF. The CDR3 bases are TGCAGTGCTAGAGGTGGGAGATATGGGAACACTGAAGCTTTCTTT.